This T cell receptor (beta chain) was observed in a study of blood T cell repertoires in COVID-19. Study overall: The samples span acute and convalescent COVID-19 from the United States, Italy and Spain. PBMCs, B-cell-depleted T cells, or T cells provided the cDNA or gDNA that made up the material.

Trimming took off 5 bases at V and 2 bases at J, with 3 bases between the two ends. In germline, CDR1 is SNHLY, CDR2 FYNNEI. The CDR3 runs 11 residues. Study processing details: Nucleated cell counts were estimated from reference gene primer amplification. Measured with immunoSEQ multiplex PCR; TCRdb has only the in-frame clones, and not every one. For V, J and clone size, that table is used; D and trimming come from the DNA. The table has some 250,000 clones, approximately 84% seen once; the top ten hold about 3.1%. This clonotype was obtained from a woman aged 30 to 39 who had recovered from COVID-19. Sequenced: peripheral blood. This chain joins TRBV2 and TRBJ2-5; D ambiguous. CDR3 protein: CASSSQETQYF. CDR3 DNA sequence: TGTGCCAGCAGTTCTCAAGAGACCCAGTACTTC.